This T cell receptor beta chain was identified in a study of cytomegalovirus exposure and HLA in healthy donors. Study summary: From HLA-typed donors, an early data release held 70 million to 100 million unique TCRs. About four fifths of some 390 genotyped donors fell in the Caucasian-associated ancestry cluster. Study-wide results and caveats: It was reported that TCR beta sequences correctly inferred the HLA-A and HLA-B alleles for most subjects. Among TCR beta chains, those listed as cytomegalovirus-associated numbered around 180.

Primers: 60 Vbeta forward and 13 Jbeta reverse. Sequenced by immunoSEQ multiplex PCR; TCRdb stores in-frame clones only, minus some. In the table there are about 120,000 clones, 80% of which are singletons. V lost 1 base, J lost 5 bases, and 11 bases lay in between. This CDR3 has 14 amino acids. Germline V gene data show CDR1 as SEHNR and CDR2 as FQNEAQ (reference sequence). This clone was picked up one time. Its matching antigen is unknown. The rearrangement links TRBV7-9 to TRBJ1-2; weak D call: TRBD1 (5 bases). The sequencing input was PBMCs. The sequence was collected from a female donor in good health and CMV-seropositive. The CDR3 spells CASSLGRAVYGYTF. Written as DNA, the CDR3 is TGTGCCAGCAGCTTAGGCAGGGCTGTATATGGCTACACCTTC.